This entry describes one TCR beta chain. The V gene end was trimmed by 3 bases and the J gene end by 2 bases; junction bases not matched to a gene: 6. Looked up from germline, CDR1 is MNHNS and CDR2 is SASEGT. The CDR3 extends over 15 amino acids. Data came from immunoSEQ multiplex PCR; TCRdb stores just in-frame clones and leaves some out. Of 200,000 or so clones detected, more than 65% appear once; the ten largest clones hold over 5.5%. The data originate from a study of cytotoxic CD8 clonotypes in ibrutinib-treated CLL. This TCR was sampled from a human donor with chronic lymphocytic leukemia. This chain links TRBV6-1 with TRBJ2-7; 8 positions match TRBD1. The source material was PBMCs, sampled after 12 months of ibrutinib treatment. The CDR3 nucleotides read TGTGCCAGCAGTGACAGGACAGGGAACACCTACGAGCAGTACTTC. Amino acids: CASSDRTGNTYEQYF.